Listed below are T cell receptor beta chains from one sample, sequenced in a study of molecular identifiers for immune sequencing clone quantification. TCRdb re-derived calls from the PCR reads in MiXCR, one entry per CDR3 protein. In the table there are approximately 93,000 distinct CDR3 sequences, nearly 25% of which are singletons. Sequencing was carried out using naive CD8+ T cells from blood, with Jurkat cell RNA spiked in. Source of these receptors: a human donor in good health. Some libraries in this study had Jurkat cell RNA spiked in. The CDR3 runs from the conserved cysteine through the conserved F or W. Fields, in order: D gene, V gene, CDR3 length, clone size, J gene, CDR3 protein, CDR3 DNA. A D gene is named only where the DNA matches it firmly. Clone size is not always given. Where it is, it says once, few, many or a class for expanded clones.

>.|TRBV25-1|11|many|TRBJ2-7
CASTFGYEQYF
TGTGCCAGCACCTTTGGCTACGAGCAGTACTTC
>.|TRBV6-5|14|.|TRBJ2-7
CASSYGSGSYEQYF
TGTGCCAGCAGTTACGGGAGCGGAAGCTACGAGCAGTACTTC
>.|TRBV19|13|.|TRBJ2-1
CASSIAGYNEQFF
TGTGCCAGTAGTATTGCGGGGTACAATGAGCAGTTCTTC
>.|TRBV7-8|15|.|TRBJ2-7
CASSDPGLGLYEQYF
TGTGCCAGCAGCGACCCGGGTCTAGGGCTCTACGAGCAGTACTTC
>TRBD1|TRBV7-9|14|many|TRBJ2-7
CASSLWDRPYEQYF
TGTGCCAGCAGCTTGTGGGACAGACCCTACGAGCAGTACTTC
>TRBD1|TRBV20-1|20|.|TRBJ1-4
CSARVVPGGELVVTNEKLFF
TGCAGTGCTAGAGTAGTGCCAGGGGGCGAATTAGTGGTAACTAATGAAAAACTGTTTTTT
>TRBD2|TRBV11-2|17|few|TRBJ2-3
CASSLDIAGGPTDTQYF
TGTGCCAGCAGCTTGGACATAGCGGGGGGGCCGACAGATACGCAGTATTTT
>.|TRBV19|12|many|TRBJ1-2
CASSIWGSGYTF
TGTGCCAGTAGTATATGGGGTAGTGGCTACACCTTC
>TRBD2|TRBV20-1|13|few|TRBJ2-7
CSASWLAGYEQYF
TGCAGTGCTAGCTGGCTAGCGGGCTACGAGCAGTACTTC
>TRBD1|TRBV7-8|17|many|TRBJ1-5
CASSPGTGGFSNQPQHF
TGTGCCAGCAGCCCCGGGACAGGGGGCTTCAGCAATCAGCCCCAGCATTTT
>TRBD2|TRBV6-2/TRBV6-3|16|many|TRBJ2-3
CASLGLAGVKRHTQYF
TGTGCCAGCCTCGGACTAGCGGGAGTGAAACGGCATACGCAGTATTTT
>TRBD1|TRBV7-9|17|few|TRBJ2-1
CASSLPGTGGSYNEQFF
TGTGCCAGCAGCCTCCCCGGGACAGGGGGCTCCTACAATGAGCAGTTCTTC